The present T cell receptor (beta chain) was sequenced within a study of blood T cell repertoires in COVID-19. About the research overall: PBMCs, B-cell-depleted T cells, or T cells were the source of the cDNA or gDNA that made up the material.

As handled by the study authors: Reference gene primers were amplified, and this amplification served to estimate nucleated cell counts. Clones were sequenced by immunoSEQ multiplex PCR, and TCRdb holds only the in-frame ones, with some missing. Clone size and V and J calls were adopted from that table, with D and trimming inferred from the DNA. The sample comprises approximately 500,000 clones, about 88% of which are singletons, and around 7.8% rests with the top ten. V lost 4 bases and J lost 7, with 11 bases in between. This CDR3 is built from 13 residues. Per the germline V gene, CDR1 is SGHDN and CDR2 is FVKESK. Recruited during active infection, patients (from Seattle) were subsequently followed longitudinally.

Sequencing input: peripheral blood. The sequence was obtained from a woman aged 45 to 65 with COVID-19, enrolled during active disease. The genes are TRBV14 and TRBJ1-5, with no clear D. This CDR3 is CASSPISGQPQHF. For the CDR3, the DNA is TGTGCCAGCAGCCCCATATCGGGGCAGCCCCAGCATTTT.